Presented here are 20 T cell receptor beta chains from one specimen sequenced in a study of shared clonotypes between healthy human individuals. Generated by immunoSEQ multiplex PCR, the TCRdb table keeps only in-frame clones and is missing some. The sample gives approximately 2,300,000 clones, under 95% of which show up once; around 0.38% is in the top ten. The sample comprised naive CD4+ T cells from PBMCs. Documented subset: CD45RA+ positively selected. All receptors come from a man aged 18 to 29 in good health. Some clones in this sample may be carry-over from other donors' samples.

The chain uses TRBV5-1 and TRBJ1-3, with no clear D. V was clipped by 5 bases and J by 0 bases, with 6 bases between them. Germline V gene sequence: CDR1 SGHRS, CDR2 YFSETQ. The CDR3 is 13 residues long. The CDR3 sequence: CASSWGSGNTIYF. The CDR3 region has the DNA TGCGCCAGCAGTTGGGGCTCTGGAAACACCATATATTTT.

The CDR3 coding sequence is TGTGCCAGTAGTATAGGTCCGGTGGCTGGGGCCAACGTCCTGACTTTC. Translation: CASSIGPVAGANVLTF. V and J are TRBV19 and TRBJ2-6; D uncertain. V dropped 1 base and J dropped 2 bases, with 9 bases sitting between them. The CDR3 has 16 amino acids. Germline-derived CDR1 and CDR2 are LNHDA and SQIVND (reference sequence).

Note on this clone: This specimen includes other DNA sequences encoding the same CDR3. The chain is built from TRBV11-2 and TRBJ2-7, with a tentative D call TRBD1 (5 bases). V was clipped by 5 bases and J by 2 bases, with 10 bases between them. CDR3 length: 13 residues. Germline assignment: CDR1 SGHAT and CDR2 FQNNGV. The CDR3 sequence is CASSLRQTYEQYF. The CDR3 nucleotides are TGTGCCAGCAGCCTTCGACAGACCTACGAGCAGTACTTC.

This chain uses TRBV2 with TRBJ2-3, with TRBD1 identical over 8 bases. In germline, CDR1 is SNHLY, CDR2 FYNNEI. CDR3 length: 14 amino acids. Germline trimming cut 3 bases from V and 6 bases from J; bases unmatched to any gene: 5. The CDR3 region has the DNA TGTGCCAGCAGTGAGGACAGGGCACCCGATACGCAGTATTTT. This translates into CASSEDRAPDTQYF.

The chain links TRBV28 to TRBJ2-1, with 8 bases aligning to TRBD2. V dropped 1 base and J dropped 5; count of bases not matched to a gene: 4. The CDR3 contains 15 residues. Looked up from germline, CDR1 is MDHEN and CDR2 is SYDVKM. CDR3 residues: CASSLLAGQDNEQFF. DNA for the CDR3: TGTGCCAGCAGTTTATTAGCGGGACAAGACAATGAGCAGTTCTTC.

The chain couples TRBV15 to TRBJ1-1; D possibly corresponds to TRBD1 (5 bases). This CDR3 comprises 17 residues. Germline V gene lookup returns CDR1 LNHNV and CDR2 YYDKDF (reference sequence). The V end lost 5 bases, the J end lost 3 bases, and 22 bases lay between the germline ends. The CDR3, as DNA: TGTGCCACCAGCTCCTGGGCGGCCGCAAGGGGTGACACTGAAGCTTTCTTT. Amino acids: CATSSWAAARGDTEAFF.

This chain joins TRBV28 and TRBJ1-2, with TRBD1 as a possible D gene (6 bases). CDR1 is MDHEN and CDR2 is SYDVKM in the germline V gene. This CDR3 region has 13 residues. The V gene lost 5 bases and the J gene lost 8 bases, with 15 bases spanning the gap. This CDR3 is CASSTPRGGGYTF. CDR3 nucleotides: TGTGCCAGCAGTACCCCGCGGGGGGGCGGCTACACCTTC.

The J gene is TRBJ2-3, the V gene TRBV2; 11 bases line up with TRBD2. CDR3 length: 15 amino acids. Losses at the gene ends were 6 bases for V and 4 bases for J; bases not matched to a gene: 6. In germline, CDR1 is SNHLY, CDR2 FYNNEI. This CDR3 is CASSLLAGVPDTQYF. The DNA for the CDR3 is TGTGCCAGCAGCTTACTAGCGGGAGTTCCAGATACGCAGTATTTT.

The chain carries TRBV28 and TRBJ2-7; tentatively, D is TRBD2 (6 bases). The CDR3 is 13 residues long. The germline V gene has CDR1 MDHEN and CDR2 SYDVKM. The ends were cut back, 3 bases at V and 5 bases at J, with 11 bases in the middle. CDR3 sequence reads: CASSFNRRDEQYF. In nucleotides, the CDR3 is TGTGCCAGCAGTTTCAACAGGAGGGACGAGCAGTACTTC.

The rearrangement uses TRBV6-1 and TRBJ2-3; TRBD2 agrees at 12 bases. This CDR3 region has 17 residues. With 4 bases clipped from V and 4 bases from J, the junction kept 9 bases outside the gene matches. Looked up from germline, CDR1 is MNHNS and CDR2 is SASEGT. The CDR3 DNA follows: TGTGCCAGCAGTGGACATACTAGCGGGAGGCCATCAGATACGCAGTATTTT. Protein: CASSGHTSGRPSDTQYF.

This clone has a single count. The chain employs TRBV4-3 and TRBJ1-1; D is unclear. From germline, CDR1 is LGHNA and CDR2 YSLEER. Trimming removed 1 base at V and 2 bases at J, with 5 bases between. The CDR3 is 13 amino acids. The CDR3 region has the DNA TGCGCCAGCAGCCAAGTACCAAACACTGAAGCTTTCTTT. It codes for CASSQVPNTEAFF.

V usage is TRBV6-5 and J usage is TRBJ2-5, with 8 bases aligning to TRBD1. The CDR3 contains 14 residues. Germline values: CDR1 MNHEY, CDR2 SVGAGI. V lost 8 bases to trimming and J lost 5 bases; unmatched junction nucleotides: 10. The CDR3 coding sequence is TGTGCCAGCGCCCCCCAGGGGGCGTGGGAGACCCAGTACTTC. It translates to CASAPQGAWETQYF.

This chain connects TRBV5-6 to TRBJ2-5; no clear D. Gene TRBJ2-7 matches the end of the DNA better, so the J call may be wrong. CDR3 length: 14 residues. Germline CDR1 is SGHDT and CDR2 is YYEEEE. The CDR3 loop reads CASSLDSTAYEQYF. CDR3 DNA sequence: TGTGCCAGCAGCTTGGATTCGACTGCGTACGAGCAGTACTTC.

The chain has TRBV29-1 and TRBJ1-4; D might be TRBD1 (6 bases). This CDR3 has 13 amino acids. V was shortened by 7 bases and J by 4 bases, with 13 bases between the two germline ends. CDR1 is SQVTM, CDR2 ANQGSEA, per germline. The CDR3 here is CSGVGARNEKLFF. The CDR3 coding sequence is TGCAGCGGCGTGGGGGCGCGTAATGAAAAACTGTTTTTT.

This chain joins TRBV30 and TRBJ2-2, with D perhaps matching TRBD1 (6 bases). Germline V lookup: CDR1 GTSNPN, CDR2 SVGIG (reference sequence). Between the trimmed V and J ends, which lost 3 bases and 4 bases, there was a span of 12 bases. The CDR3 is 14 amino acids. Here the CDR3 DNA reads TGTGCCTGGAGAATGTCAGGGGCCACCGGGGAGCTGTTTTTT. It specifies CAWRMSGATGELFF.

The V and J genes are TRBV28 and TRBJ2-2, with D unresolved. CDR1 and CDR2 (germline): MDHEN, SYDVKM. With 6 bases removed from V and 2 bases from J, the gap between germline ends came to 13 bases. The CDR3 sequence is 15 residues long. This chain's CDR3 is CASSLGHLNTGELFF. DNA of the CDR3: TGTGCCAGCAGCCTAGGCCACCTAAACACCGGGGAGCTGTTTTTT. The full variable domain, with the rest looked up from reference TRBV28 and TRBJ2-2, is DVKVTQSSRYLVKRTGEKVFLECVQDMDHENMFWYRQDPGLGLRLIYFSYDVKMKEKGDIPEGYSVSREKKERFSLILESASTNQTSMYLCASSLGHLNTGELFFGEGSRLTVL.

The rearrangement links TRBV11-2 to TRBJ1-1; tentative D call: TRBD1 (6 bases). CDR3 length equals 12 residues. The V and J ends lost 4 bases and 6 bases respectively, with 9 bases between them. Germline loops: CDR1 SGHAT, CDR2 FQNNGV. The CDR3 region has the DNA TGTGCCAGCAGCTCCCAGGGGCCTGAAGCTTTCTTT. Translation gives CASSSQGPEAFF.

This clone was detected only once. Other DNA sequences in the sample encode the same CDR3. The CDR3 protein is CASSLGLAGAADTQYF. Here the CDR3 DNA reads TGTGCCAGCAGCTTAGGGCTAGCGGGAGCCGCAGATACGCAGTATTTT. The V call is TRBV7-6, the J call TRBJ2-3; 10 bases agree with TRBD2. Germline V lookup: CDR1 SGHVS, CDR2 FNYEAQ. V was pared by 1 base and J by 4 bases, with 5 bases of the junction left unmatched. This CDR3 has 16 amino acids. Full variable domain (missing parts from reference TRBV7-6 and TRBJ2-3): GAGVSQSPRYKVTKRGQDVALRCDPISGHVSLYWYRQALGQGPEFLTYFNYEAQQDKSGLPNDRFSAERPEGSISTLTIQRTEQRDSAMYRCASSLGLAGAADTQYFGPGTRLTVL.

The rearrangement joins TRBV27 to TRBJ2-3, with 10 positions matching TRBD2. Germline V lookup: CDR1 MNHEY, CDR2 SMNVEV (reference sequence). The CDR3 contains 14 residues. V lost 6 bases and J lost 4; bases outside the gene matches: 4. The CDR3 here is CASSLAGAPDTQYF. CDR3 DNA sequence: TGTGCCAGCAGCCTAGCGGGAGCTCCAGATACGCAGTATTTT.

The V call is TRBV7-3, the J call TRBJ2-2; weak D call: TRBD1 (5 bases). The germline V gene has CDR1 SGHTA and CDR2 FQGTGA. This CDR3 is built from 14 residues. The V and J ends lost 2 bases and 4 bases respectively, with 8 bases between them. The CDR3 sequence: CASSLQGSTGELFF. In nucleotides, the CDR3 is TGTGCCAGCAGCTTACAGGGATCCACCGGGGAGCTGTTTTTT.